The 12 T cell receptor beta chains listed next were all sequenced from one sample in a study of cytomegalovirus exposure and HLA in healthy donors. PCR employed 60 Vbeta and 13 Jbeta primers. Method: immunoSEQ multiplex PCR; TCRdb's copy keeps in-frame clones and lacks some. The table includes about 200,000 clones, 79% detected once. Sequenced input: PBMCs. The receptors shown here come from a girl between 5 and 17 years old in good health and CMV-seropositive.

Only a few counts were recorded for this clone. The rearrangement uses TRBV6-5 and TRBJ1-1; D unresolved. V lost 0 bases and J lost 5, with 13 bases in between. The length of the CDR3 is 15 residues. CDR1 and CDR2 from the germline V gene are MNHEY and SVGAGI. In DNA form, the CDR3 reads TGTGCCAGCAGTTACTCCGAACGGACTAGGACTGAAGCTTTCTTT. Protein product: CASSYSERTRTEAFF.

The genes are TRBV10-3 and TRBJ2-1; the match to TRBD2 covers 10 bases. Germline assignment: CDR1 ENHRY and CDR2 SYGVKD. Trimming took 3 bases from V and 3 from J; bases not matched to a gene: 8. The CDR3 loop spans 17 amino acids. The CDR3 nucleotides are TGTGCCATCAGTGAAGGGCCTAGCGGGGGATTCTACAATGAGCAGTTCTTC. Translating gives CAISEGPSGGFYNEQFF.

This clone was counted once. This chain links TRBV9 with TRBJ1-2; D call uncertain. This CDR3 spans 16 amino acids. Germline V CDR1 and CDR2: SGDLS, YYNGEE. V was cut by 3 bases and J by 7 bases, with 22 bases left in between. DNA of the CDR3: TGTGCCAGCAGCGCGGCGGCCGTCGTATCTCCCCCTGGCTACACCTTC. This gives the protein CASSAAAVVSPPGYTF.

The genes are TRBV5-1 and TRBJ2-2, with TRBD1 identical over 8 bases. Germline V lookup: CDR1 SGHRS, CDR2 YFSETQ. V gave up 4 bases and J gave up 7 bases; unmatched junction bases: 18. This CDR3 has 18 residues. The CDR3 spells CASSAGQGKGQKVGELFF. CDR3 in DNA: TGCGCCAGCAGCGCTGGACAGGGAAAGGGGCAAAAGGTCGGGGAGCTGTTTTTT.

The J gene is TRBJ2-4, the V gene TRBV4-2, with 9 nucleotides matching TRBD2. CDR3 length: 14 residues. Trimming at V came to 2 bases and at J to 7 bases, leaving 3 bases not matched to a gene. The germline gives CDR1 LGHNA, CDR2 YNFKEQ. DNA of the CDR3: TGTGCCAGCAGCCAAAGCGGGGGGTTGAACATTCAGTACTTC. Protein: CASSQSGGLNIQYF.

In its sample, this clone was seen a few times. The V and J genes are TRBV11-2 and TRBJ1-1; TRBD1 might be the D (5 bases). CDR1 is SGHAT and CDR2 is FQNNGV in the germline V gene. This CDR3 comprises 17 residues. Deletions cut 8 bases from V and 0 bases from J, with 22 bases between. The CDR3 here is CASREGAGRSMNTEAFF. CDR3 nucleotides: TGTGCCAGCCGGGAAGGGGCGGGGAGATCAATGAACACTGAAGCTTTCTTT. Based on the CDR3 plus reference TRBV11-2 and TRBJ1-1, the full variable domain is EAGVAQSPRYKIIEKRQSVAFWCNPISGHATLYWYQQILGQGPKLLIQFQNNGVVDDSQLPKDRFSAERLKGVDSTLKIQPAKLEDSAVYLCASREGAGRSMNTEAFFGQGTRLTVV.

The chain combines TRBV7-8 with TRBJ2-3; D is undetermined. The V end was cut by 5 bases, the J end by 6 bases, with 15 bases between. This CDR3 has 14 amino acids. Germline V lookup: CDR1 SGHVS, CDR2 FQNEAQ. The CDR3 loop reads CASSGELIGDTQYF. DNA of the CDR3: TGTGCCAGCAGCGGAGAGCTAATTGGGGATACGCAGTATTTT.

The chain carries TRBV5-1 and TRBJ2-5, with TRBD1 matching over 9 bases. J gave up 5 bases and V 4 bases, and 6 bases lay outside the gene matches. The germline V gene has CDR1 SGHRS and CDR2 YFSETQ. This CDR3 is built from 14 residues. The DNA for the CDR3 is TGCGCCAGCAGCGGGAACAGGGGGCAGGAGACCCAGTACTTC. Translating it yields CASSGNRGQETQYF.

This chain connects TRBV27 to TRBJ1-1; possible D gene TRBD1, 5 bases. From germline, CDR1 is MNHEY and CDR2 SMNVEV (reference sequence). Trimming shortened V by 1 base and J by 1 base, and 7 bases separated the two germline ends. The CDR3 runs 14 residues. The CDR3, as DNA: TGTGCCAGCAGTTTATGGGGCAGGAACACTGAAGCTTTCTTT. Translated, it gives CASSLWGRNTEAFF.

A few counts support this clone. CDR3 bases: TGCGCCAGCAACACCCCAGGGGTCGGCACTGAAGCTTTCTTT. It encodes CASNTPGVGTEAFF. V gene TRBV4-3 combines with J gene TRBJ1-1, with D perhaps TRBD1 (6 bases). Germline CDR1 LGHNA, CDR2 YSLEER. V gave up 7 bases and J gave up 4 bases, with 16 bases separating them. The CDR3 spans 14 residues.

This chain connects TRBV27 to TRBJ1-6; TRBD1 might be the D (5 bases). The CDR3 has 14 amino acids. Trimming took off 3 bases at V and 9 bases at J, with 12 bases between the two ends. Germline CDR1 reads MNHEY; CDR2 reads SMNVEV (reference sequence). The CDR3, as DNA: TGTGCCAGCAGTTTCGGCAGGGCGAGTTCACCCCTCCACTTT. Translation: CASSFGRASSPLHF.

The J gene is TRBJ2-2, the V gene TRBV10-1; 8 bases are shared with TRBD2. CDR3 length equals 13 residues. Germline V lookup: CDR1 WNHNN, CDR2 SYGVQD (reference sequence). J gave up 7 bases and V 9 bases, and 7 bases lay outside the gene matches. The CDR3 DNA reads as TGCGCCAGTTCTCCTAGCGGGCGCGGGGAGCTGTTTTTT. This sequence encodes CASSPSGRGELFF.